This TCR beta chain was documented in a study of cytomegalovirus exposure and HLA in healthy donors. Study overall: Earlier work reported approximately 110 million unique TCR beta sequences from 180 million or so T cells. Study-level findings and limits: Follow-up analysis later connected one missense variant in DCLRE1C with trimming of TCR beta V- and J-genes.

The PCR ran on 60 Vbeta and 13 Jbeta primers. In the authors' methods: In a later analysis, 75 million to 85 million unique TCR beta chains included roughly 11 million shared by two or more donors. Only in-frame clones appear in the TCRdb table, and some are missing; sequencing was by immunoSEQ multiplex PCR. Clonal size and the V and J genes are those of that table, whereas D and trimming came from the DNA. Of approximately 130,000 clones listed, 65% to 85% were seen once; the top ten hold about 2.8%. Comments on this clone: The antigen remains unidentified.

Germline V lookup: CDR1 SQVTM, CDR2 ANQGSEA. The CDR3 runs 14 residues. Trimming left V 5 bases short and J 2 bases short, with 15 bases between. The receptor comes from a woman in her thirties or forties in good health and CMV-seropositive. V gene TRBV29-1 combines with J gene TRBJ2-5; TRBD2 might be the D (5 bases). Sequencing input: PBMCs. The CDR3 DNA reads as TGCAGCGTTTTCCAGCGGCACAGACAAGAGACCCAGTACTTC. This sequence encodes CSVFQRHRQETQYF.